The present T cell receptor beta chain was sequenced within a study of blood T cell repertoires in COVID-19. As handled by the study authors: Using reference gene primer amplification, nucleated cell counts were estimated. TCRdb keeps only in-frame clones here, not all; method: immunoSEQ multiplex PCR. V and J calls plus clone size are reproduced from that table; the DNA served to infer D and trimming. The sample has about 200,000 clones; approximately 90% are singletons. In germline, CDR1 is LGHNT, CDR2 FRNRAP. The CDR3 runs to 13 residues. The J segment lost 1 base and the V segment lost 3 bases, leaving 0 bases of the junction unmatched.

This clonotype was obtained from a man aged 25 to 45 who had recovered from COVID-19. The chain recombines TRBV12-5 with TRBJ2-7, with 7 bases that match TRBD1. The sequenced sample consisted of PBMCs or T cells enriched from blood (not recorded which). CDR3 bases: TGTGCTAGTGGTTTACAGGGGTCCTACGAGCAGTACTTC. Its protein product is CASGLQGSYEQYF.